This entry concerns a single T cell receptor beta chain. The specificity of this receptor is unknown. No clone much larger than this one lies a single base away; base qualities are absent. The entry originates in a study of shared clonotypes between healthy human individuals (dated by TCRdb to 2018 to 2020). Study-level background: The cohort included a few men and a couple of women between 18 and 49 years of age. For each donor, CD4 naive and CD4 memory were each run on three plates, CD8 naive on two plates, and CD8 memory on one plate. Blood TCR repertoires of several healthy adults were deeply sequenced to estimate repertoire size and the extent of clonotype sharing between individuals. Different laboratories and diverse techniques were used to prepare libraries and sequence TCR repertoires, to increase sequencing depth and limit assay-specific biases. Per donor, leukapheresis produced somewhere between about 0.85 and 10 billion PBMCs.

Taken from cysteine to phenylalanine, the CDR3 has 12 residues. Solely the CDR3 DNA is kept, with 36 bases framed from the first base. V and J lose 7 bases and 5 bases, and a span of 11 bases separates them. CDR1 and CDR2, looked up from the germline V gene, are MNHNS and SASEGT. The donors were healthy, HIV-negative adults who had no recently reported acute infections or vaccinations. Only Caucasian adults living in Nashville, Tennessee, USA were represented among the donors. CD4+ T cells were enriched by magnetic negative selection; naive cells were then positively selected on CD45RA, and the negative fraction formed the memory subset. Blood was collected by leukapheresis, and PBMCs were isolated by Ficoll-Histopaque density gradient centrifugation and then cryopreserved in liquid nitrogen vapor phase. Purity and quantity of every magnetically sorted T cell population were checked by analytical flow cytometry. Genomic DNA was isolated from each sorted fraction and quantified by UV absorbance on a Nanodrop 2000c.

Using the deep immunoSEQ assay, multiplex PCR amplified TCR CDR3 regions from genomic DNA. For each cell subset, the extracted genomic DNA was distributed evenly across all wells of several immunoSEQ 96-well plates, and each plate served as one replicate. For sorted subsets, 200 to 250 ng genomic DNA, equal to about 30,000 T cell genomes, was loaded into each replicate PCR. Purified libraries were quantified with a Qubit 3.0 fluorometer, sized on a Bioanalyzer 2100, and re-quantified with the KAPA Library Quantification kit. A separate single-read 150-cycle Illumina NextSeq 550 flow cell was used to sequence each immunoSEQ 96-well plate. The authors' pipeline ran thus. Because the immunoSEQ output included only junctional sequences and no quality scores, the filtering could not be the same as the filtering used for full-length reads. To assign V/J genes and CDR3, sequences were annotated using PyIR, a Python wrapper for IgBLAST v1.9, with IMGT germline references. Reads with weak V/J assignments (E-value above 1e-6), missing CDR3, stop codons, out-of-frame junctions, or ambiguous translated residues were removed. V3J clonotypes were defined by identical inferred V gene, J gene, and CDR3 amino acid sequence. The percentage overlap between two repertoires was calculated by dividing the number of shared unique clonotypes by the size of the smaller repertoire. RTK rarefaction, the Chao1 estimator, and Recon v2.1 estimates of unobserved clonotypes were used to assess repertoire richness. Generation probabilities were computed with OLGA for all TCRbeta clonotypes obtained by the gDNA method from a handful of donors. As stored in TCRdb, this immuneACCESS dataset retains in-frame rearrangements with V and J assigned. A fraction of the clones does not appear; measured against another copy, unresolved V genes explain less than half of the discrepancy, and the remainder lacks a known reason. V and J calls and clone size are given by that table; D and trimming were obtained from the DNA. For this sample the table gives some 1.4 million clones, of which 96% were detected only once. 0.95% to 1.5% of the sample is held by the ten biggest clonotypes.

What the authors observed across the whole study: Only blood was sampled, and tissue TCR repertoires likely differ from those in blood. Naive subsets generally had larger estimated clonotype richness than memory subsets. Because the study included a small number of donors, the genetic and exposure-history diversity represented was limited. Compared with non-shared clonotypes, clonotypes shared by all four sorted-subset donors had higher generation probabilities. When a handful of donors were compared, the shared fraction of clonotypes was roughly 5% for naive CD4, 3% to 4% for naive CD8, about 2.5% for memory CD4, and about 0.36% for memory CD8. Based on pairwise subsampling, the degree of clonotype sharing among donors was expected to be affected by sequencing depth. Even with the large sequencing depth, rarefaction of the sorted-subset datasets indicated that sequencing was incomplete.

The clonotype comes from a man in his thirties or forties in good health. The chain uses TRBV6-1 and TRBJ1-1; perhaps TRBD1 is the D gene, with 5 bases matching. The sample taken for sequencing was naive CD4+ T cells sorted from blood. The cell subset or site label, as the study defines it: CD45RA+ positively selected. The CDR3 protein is CASIGGGTEAFF. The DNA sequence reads TGTGCCAGCATCGGGGGAGGGACTGAAGCTTTCTTT.